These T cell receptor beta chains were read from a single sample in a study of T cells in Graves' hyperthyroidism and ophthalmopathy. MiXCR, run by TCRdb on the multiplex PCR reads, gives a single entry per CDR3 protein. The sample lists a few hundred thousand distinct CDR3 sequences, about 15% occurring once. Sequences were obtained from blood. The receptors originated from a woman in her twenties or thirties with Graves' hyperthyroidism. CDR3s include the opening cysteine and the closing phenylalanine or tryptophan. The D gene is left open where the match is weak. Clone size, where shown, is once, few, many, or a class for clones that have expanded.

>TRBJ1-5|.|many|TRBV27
CASSLWGTRKDQPQHF
TGTGCCAGCAGTTTATGGGGGACTAGGAAAGATCAGCCCCAGCATTTT
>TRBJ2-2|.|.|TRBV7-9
CASHNEVRPAGELFF
TGTGCCAGCCACAACGAGGTTCGACCAGCCGGGGAGCTGTTTTTT
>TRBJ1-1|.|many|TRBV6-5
CASSYLDGSEAFF
TGTGCCAGCAGTTACTTAGACGGGTCTGAAGCTTTCTTT
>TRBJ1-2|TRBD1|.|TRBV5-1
CASRVPGQGYGYTF
TGCGCCAGCAGAGTCCCGGGACAGGGATATGGCTACACCTTC
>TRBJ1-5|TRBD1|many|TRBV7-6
CASSVGTGNQPQHF
TGTGCCAGCAGCGTAGGGACAGGGAACCAGCCCCAGCATTTT
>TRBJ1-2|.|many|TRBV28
CASSFMGGNYGYTF
TGTGCCAGCAGTTTCATGGGGGGCAACTATGGCTACACCTTC
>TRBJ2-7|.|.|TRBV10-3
CAISENIPYEQYF
TGTGCCATCAGTGAGAACATCCCCTACGAGCAGTACTTC
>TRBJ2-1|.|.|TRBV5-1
CASSLGVDSYNEQFF
TGCGCCAGCAGCTTGGGGGTAGATTCCTACAATGAGCAGTTCTTC
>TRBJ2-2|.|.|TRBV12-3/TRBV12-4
CASSLAVRAGELFF
TGTGCCAGCAGTTTAGCAGTCCGGGCCGGGGAGCTGTTTTTT
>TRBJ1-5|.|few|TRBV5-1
CASSSDGMSGDQHF
TGCGCCAGCAGCTCGGACGGGATGAGCGGGGACCAGCATTTT
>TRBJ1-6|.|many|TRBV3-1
CASSRGSDSPLHF
TGTGCCAGCAGTCGCGGTTCAGATTCACCCCTCCACTTT
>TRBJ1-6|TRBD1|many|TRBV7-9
CASSLIRQGNSPLHF
TGTGCCAGCAGCTTAATTCGACAGGGGAACTCACCCCTCCACTTT
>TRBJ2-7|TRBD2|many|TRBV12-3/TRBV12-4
CASSLLAATGGSRVGYEQYF
TGTGCCAGCAGCCTCTTAGCGGCTACGGGAGGAAGTCGTGTGGGCTACGAGCAGTACTTC
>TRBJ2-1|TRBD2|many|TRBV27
CASSLSGLAGLSYNEQFF
TGTGCCAGCAGTTTATCGGGGCTAGCGGGACTATCCTACAATGAGCAGTTCTTC
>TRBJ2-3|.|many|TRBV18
CASSPAASTDTQYF
TGTGCCAGCTCACCAGCCGCAAGCACAGATACGCAGTATTTT
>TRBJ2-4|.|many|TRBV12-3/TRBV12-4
CASSLGGKGGIQYF
TGTGCCAGCAGTTTAGGGGGAAAGGGGGGCATTCAGTACTTC
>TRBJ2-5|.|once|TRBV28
CASSRVTVQETQYF
TGTGCCAGCAGTCGCGTGACGGTTCAAGAGACCCAGTACTTC
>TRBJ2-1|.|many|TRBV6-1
CASQRYLRSNNEQFF
TGTGCCAGCCAGCGTTACCTGCGGTCGAACAATGAGCAGTTCTTC
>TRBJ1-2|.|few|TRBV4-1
CASSQTRRGEDNYGYTF
TGCGCCAGCAGCCAGACGCGACGAGGGGAAGACAACTATGGCTACACCTTC
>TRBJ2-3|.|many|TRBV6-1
CASSTRAGAPGTDTQYF
TGTGCCAGCAGCACAAGGGCAGGGGCTCCTGGCACAGATACGCAGTATTTT
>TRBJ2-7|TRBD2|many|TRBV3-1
CASRTSGRKQYF
TGTGCCAGCAGGACTAGCGGGAGGAAGCAGTACTTC
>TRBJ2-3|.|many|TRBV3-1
CASSKEYTQYF
TGTGCCAGCAGCAAAGAATATACGCAGTATTTT
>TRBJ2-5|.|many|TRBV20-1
CSARDSGLETQYF
TGCAGTGCTAGAGATTCGGGTTTGGAGACCCAGTACTTC
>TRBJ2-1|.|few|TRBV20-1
CSVPRGHRDNEQFF
TGCAGTGTGCCCCGGGGACACAGGGACAATGAGCAGTTCTTC
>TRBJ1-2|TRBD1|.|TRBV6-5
CASSYAQGATNYGYTF
TGTGCCAGCAGTTACGCCCAGGGGGCCACTAACTATGGCTACACCTTC
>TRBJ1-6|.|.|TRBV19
CASSPSLSPLHF
TGTGCCAGTAGTCCAAGCCTGTCACCCCTCCACTTT
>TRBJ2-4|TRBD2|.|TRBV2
CASSEAPGLAEYF
TGTGCCAGCAGTGAAGCCCCGGGACTAGCAGAGTACTTC
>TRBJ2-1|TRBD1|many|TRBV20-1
CSARTLTGTGLNEQFF
TGCAGTGCTAGGACGCTGACCGGGACAGGGCTCAATGAGCAGTTCTTC
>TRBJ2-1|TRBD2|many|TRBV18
CASSALAGDYNEQFF
TGTGCCAGCTCAGCACTAGCGGGGGATTACAATGAGCAGTTCTTC
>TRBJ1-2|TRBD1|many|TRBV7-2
CASSLGGQGAFGYTF
TGTGCCAGCAGCTTAGGGGGACAGGGGGCATTTGGCTACACCTTC
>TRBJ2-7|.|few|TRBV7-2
CASSYGTNSYEQYF
TGTGCCAGCAGCTACGGGACAAACTCCTACGAGCAGTACTTC
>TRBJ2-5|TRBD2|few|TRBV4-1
CASSHTIAGGAPQETQYF
TGCGCCAGCAGCCACACAATAGCGGGAGGGGCCCCACAAGAGACCCAGTACTTC
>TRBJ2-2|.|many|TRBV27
CASSWGPNTGELFF
TGTGCCAGCAGTTGGGGACCAAACACCGGGGAGCTGTTTTTT
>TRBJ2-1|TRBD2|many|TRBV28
CASSAPGGSSYNEQFF
TGTGCCAGCAGTGCCCCCGGGGGGAGCTCCTACAATGAGCAGTTCTTC
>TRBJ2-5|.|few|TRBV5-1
CASSYGTPMGETQYF
TGCGCCAGCAGCTACGGGACTCCCATGGGAGAGACCCAGTACTTC
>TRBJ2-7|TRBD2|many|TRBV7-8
CASSLVSLAGDYEQYF
TGTGCCAGCAGCTTAGTCTCACTAGCGGGGGACTACGAGCAGTACTTC
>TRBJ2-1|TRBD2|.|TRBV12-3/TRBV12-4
CASTVAGVNNEQFF
TGTGCCAGCACCGTAGCGGGAGTCAACAATGAGCAGTTCTTC
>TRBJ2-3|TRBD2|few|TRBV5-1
CASSFQAGGNADTQYF
TGCGCCAGCAGCTTCCAAGCGGGGGGGAACGCAGATACGCAGTATTTT
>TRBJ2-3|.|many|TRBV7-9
CASSINTADTQYF
TGTGCCAGCAGCATTAATACCGCAGATACGCAGTATTTT
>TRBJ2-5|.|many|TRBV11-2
CASSLSSISETQYF
TGTGCCAGCAGCTTATCATCTATTTCCGAGACCCAGTACTTC
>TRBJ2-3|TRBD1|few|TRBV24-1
CATSDQGTGDTDTQYF
TGTGCCACCAGTGATCAGGGGACAGGGGATACAGATACGCAGTATTTT
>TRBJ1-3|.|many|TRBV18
CASSPRADGNTIYF
TGTGCCAGCTCACCACGGGCGGATGGAAACACCATATATTTT
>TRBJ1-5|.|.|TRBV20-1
CSARDSRGRSQPQHF
TGCAGTGCTAGAGATAGCCGGGGGCGAAGTCAGCCCCAGCATTTT
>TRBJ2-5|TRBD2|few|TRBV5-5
CASSFPRGEGETQYF
TGTGCCAGCAGCTTCCCGCGGGGGGAGGGAGAGACCCAGTACTTC
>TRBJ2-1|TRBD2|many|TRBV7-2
CASSLLGLAGHYNEQFF
TGTGCCAGCAGCCTTCTAGGACTAGCGGGACACTACAATGAGCAGTTCTTC
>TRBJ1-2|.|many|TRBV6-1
CASSDPFNYGYTF
TGTGCCAGCTCCGACCCCTTTAACTATGGCTACACCTTC
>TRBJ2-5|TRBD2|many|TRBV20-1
CSARDLAGGQETQYF
TGCAGTGCTAGAGATCTGGCGGGGGGACAAGAGACCCAGTACTTC
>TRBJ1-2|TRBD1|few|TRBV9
CASSAGQGDYGYTF
TGTGCCAGCAGCGCCGGACAGGGCGACTATGGCTACACCTTC